A single sample is the source of the 21 T cell receptor beta chains below, sequenced in a study of T cell responses to AZD1222 COVID-19 vaccine. Some clones are missing from TCRdb's copy, which holds only in-frame ones; the method was immunoSEQ multiplex PCR. The table includes more than 95,000 clones, around nine tenths detected once. The sequencing here drew on peripheral blood, taken on day 0 of AZD1222 vaccination. The source of these receptors is an adult in good health.

This clone was observed once. This CDR3 reads CASSPTGDGTGELFF. In DNA form, the CDR3 reads TGTGCCAGCAGCCCGACAGGGGACGGCACCGGGGAGCTGTTTTTT. The chain couples TRBV7-2 to TRBJ2-2; 8 bases align to TRBD1. Per germline, CDR1 SGHTA and CDR2 FQGNSA. With V trimmed by 5 bases and J by 4 bases, 6 bases remained unmatched. This CDR3 has 15 residues.

Only one count was recorded for this clone. CDR3 in amino acids: CASSLTGTSGETQYF. CDR3 DNA sequence: TGTGCCAGCAGTCTGACCGGGACTAGCGGTGAGACCCAGTACTTC. The chain links TRBV2 to TRBJ2-5, with 11 bases that match TRBD2. CDR3 size: 15 residues. The germline V gene has CDR1 SNHLY and CDR2 FYNNEI. Losses at the gene ends were 5 bases for V and 5 bases for J; bases not matched to a gene: 7.

The V gene is TRBV5-1, the J gene TRBJ2-1; 8 bases map to TRBD2. The junction had 18 bases not matched to a gene; V was cut back by 4 bases and J by 9 bases. Germline V gives CDR1 SGHRS, CDR2 YFSETQ. The CDR3 has 17 residues. The CDR3 here is CASSPQTSAQDRSEQFF. CDR3 nucleotide sequence: TGCGCCAGCAGCCCGCAGACTAGCGCCCAAGACAGGAGTGAGCAGTTCTTC.

The chain recombines TRBV27 with TRBJ2-3, with TRBD2 matching 11 bases. The CDR3 is made up of 15 amino acids. Trimming at V came to 6 bases and at J to 4 bases, leaving 6 bases not matched to a gene. Germline V gene data show CDR1 as MNHEY and CDR2 as SMNVEV (reference sequence). The CDR3 loop is CASRIQGLAADTQYF. In DNA, the CDR3 is TGTGCCAGCAGGATACAGGGACTAGCGGCAGATACGCAGTATTTT.

J is TRBJ1-4 and V is TRBV9; 7 bases fit TRBD1. V dropped 4 bases and J dropped 3; count of bases not matched to a gene: 12. Germline V gene sequence: CDR1 SGDLS, CDR2 YYNGEE. This CDR3 spans 17 amino acids. The CDR3 bases are TGTGCCAGCAGCTTCCGGGACAGCCCCGATTCTAATGAAAAACTGTTTTTT. It specifies CASSFRDSPDSNEKLFF.

This chain uses TRBV6-5 with TRBJ2-1; the match to TRBD2 covers 10 bases. The junction had 8 bases not matched to a gene; V was cut back by 6 bases and J by 6 bases. The CDR3 length is 15 residues. From germline, CDR1 is MNHEY and CDR2 SVGAGI. CDR3 residues: CASSSASGRGNEQFF. CDR3 nucleotide sequence: TGTGCCAGCAGCTCTGCTAGCGGGAGAGGCAATGAGCAGTTCTTC.

J is TRBJ1-1 and V is TRBV7-6, with D possibly matching TRBD1 (5 bases). The germline V gene encodes CDR1 SGHVS and CDR2 FNYEAQ. The CDR3 contains 16 residues. V was cut by 2 bases and J by 0 bases, with 13 bases left in between. The CDR3 spells CASSLNAGGMNTEAFF. The CDR3 nucleotides read TGTGCCAGCAGCTTAAACGCGGGGGGAATGAACACTGAAGCTTTCTTT.

Details on this clone: Distinct nucleotide sequences in the sample also encode this CDR3. The chain has TRBV4-1 and TRBJ2-2, with D possibly matching TRBD2 (6 bases). Germline V gives CDR1 MGHRA, CDR2 YSYEKL. CDR3 length equals 15 residues. V was clipped by 0 bases and J by 1 base, with 6 bases between them. CDR3 amino acids: CASSQEGGNTGELFF. CDR3 nucleotide sequence: TGCGCCAGCAGCCAAGAGGGAGGGAACACCGGGGAGCTGTTTTTT.

The chain links TRBV4-1 to TRBJ2-6; 9 positions agree with TRBD2. Per the germline V gene, CDR1 is MGHRA and CDR2 is YSYEKL. The CDR3 runs to 18 residues. With V trimmed by 0 bases and J by 4 bases, 7 bases remained unmatched. This chain's CDR3 is CASSQDPSGVSGANVLTF. In nucleotides, the CDR3 is TGCGCCAGCAGCCAAGACCCTAGCGGGGTATCAGGGGCCAACGTCCTGACTTTC.

This clone was seen a handful of times. The V gene is TRBV15, the J gene TRBJ1-3; D uncertain. CDR3 length: 14 amino acids. Germline CDR1 reads LNHNV; CDR2 reads YYDKDF (reference sequence). V was cut by 0 bases and J by 5 bases, with 8 bases left in between. The CDR3 here is CATSRDHGRNTIYF. The CDR3, as DNA: TGTGCCACCAGCAGAGATCACGGTCGAAACACCATATATTTT.

The genes are TRBV4-3 and TRBJ2-7, with D perhaps TRBD1 (6 bases). Trimming stripped 0 bases from V and 3 bases from J, with 21 bases between. CDR3 size: 18 residues. CDR1 and CDR2 (germline): LGHNA, YSLEER. The CDR3, as DNA: TGCGCCAGCAGCCAAGACCTAGGATCAGTCCCACAGGGCTACGAGCAGTACTTC. Translation gives CASSQDLGSVPQGYEQYF.

As regards this clone: The junction departs from the called germline gene at one end, perhaps through a read error. J is TRBJ2-3 and V is TRBV7-7; 8 positions match TRBD1. CDR1 and CDR2 from the germline V gene are SSHAT and FNYEAQ (reference sequence). The CDR3 covers 15 residues. The DNA of the CDR3 is TGTGCTAGCAGCTTGGGGACAGGTCGGACAGATACGCAGTATTTT. This translates into CASSLGTGRTDTQYF.

V and J are TRBV11-2 and TRBJ2-7; D could derive from TRBD1 or TRBD2 (6 bases each). The CDR3 is made up of 14 amino acids. Between the trimmed V and J ends, which lost 0 bases and 7 bases, there was a span of 13 bases. Germline V lookup: CDR1 SGHAT, CDR2 FQNNGV. CDR3: CASSLDGGHFEQYF. For the CDR3, the DNA is TGTGCCAGCAGCTTAGACGGGGGCCATTTTGAGCAGTACTTC.

The chain is built from TRBV6-5 and TRBJ2-7; perhaps TRBD2 as D (5 bases). This CDR3 is 11 amino acids long. Germline CDR1 MNHEY, CDR2 SVGAGI. Trimming removed 6 bases at V and 5 bases at J, with 8 bases between. CDR3 region: CASSRTDEQYF. CDR3 nucleotides: TGTGCCAGCAGCCGGACTGACGAGCAGTACTTC.

The chain recombines TRBV6-5 with TRBJ1-1; 7 positions agree with TRBD1. J lost 1 base, V lost 8 bases, and 10 bases had no gene match. CDR3 size: 15 residues. From germline, CDR1 is MNHEY and CDR2 SVGAGI. The CDR3 coding sequence is TGTGCCAGCTCCTCCCCCGGACAGGCGAACACTGAAGCTTTCTTT. It encodes CASSSPGQANTEAFF.

The chain links TRBV6-2 or TRBV6-3 to TRBJ2-7; D remains ambiguous. Between the trimmed V and J ends, which lost 2 bases and 0 bases, there was a span of 8 bases. The germline CDR1 and CDR2 sequences are MNHEY and SVGEGT. The CDR3 has 14 amino acids. CDR3 in amino acids: CASSYPAGSYEQYF. Here the CDR3 DNA reads TGTGCCAGCAGTTACCCTGCCGGCTCCTACGAGCAGTACTTC.

The V gene is TRBV6-5, the J gene TRBJ2-7, with 11 bases fitting TRBD2. CDR3 length equals 13 residues. J lost 2 bases, V lost 7 bases, and 1 base had no gene match. Per germline, CDR1 MNHEY and CDR2 SVGAGI. CDR3 DNA sequence: TGTGCCAGCAAGGGACTAGCGGCCTACGAGCAGTACTTC. Residues: CASKGLAAYEQYF.

This clone came up a few times. The rearrangement uses TRBV5-4 and TRBJ1-1; no definite D call. V shed 0 bases and J shed 1 base, with 7 bases lying between them. Germline V gene sequence: CDR1 SGHNT, CDR2 YYREEE (reference sequence). The CDR3 is 14 amino acids. The CDR3 loop reads CASSLVPGNTEAFF. The CDR3 DNA reads TGTGCCAGCAGCTTGGTTCCAGGGAACACTGAAGCTTTCTTT.

In this sample, this clone turned up once. The chain links TRBV9 to TRBJ2-7; 7 bases match TRBD1. This CDR3 is built from 16 residues. V trimming: 0 bases; J trimming: 0 bases; junction bases outside the gene matches: 6. Germline lookup yields CDR1 SGDLS and CDR2 YYNGEE. The CDR3 reads CASSVGGTVPSYEQYF. CDR3 sequence (DNA): TGTGCCAGCAGCGTAGGTGGGACAGTGCCCTCCTACGAGCAGTACTTC.

The gene calls are TRBV20-1 and TRBJ1-4; TRBD1 might be the D (5 bases). V was pared by 3 bases and J by 5 bases, with 10 bases between. The CDR3 is 13 amino acids. Per germline, CDR1 DFQATT and CDR2 SNEGSKA (reference sequence). The DNA of the CDR3 is TGCAGTGCTAGTGGGACGGAGAATGAAAAACTGTTTTTT. It translates to CSASGTENEKLFF.

This rearrangement joins TRBV7-2 to TRBJ2-7; D gene ambiguous. V lost 5 bases and J lost 5, with 16 bases in between. This CDR3 is 14 amino acids long. Germline V gene data show CDR1 as SGHTA and CDR2 as FQGNSA. The CDR3 sequence: CASSARRSSDEQYF. The DNA of the CDR3 is TGTGCCAGCAGCGCCAGACGCAGTTCGGACGAGCAGTACTTC.